One and the same sample provided the 21 T cell receptor beta chains below, sequenced in a study of a mutant IDH1 vaccine in newly diagnosed glioma. The data were produced by immunoSEQ multiplex PCR, yet TCRdb's version contains in-frame clones alone and is incomplete. The data hold 85,000 to 100,000 clones, with 70% to 90% observed a single time. Time point described: baseline, week 1 (first vaccination visit). Treatment noted: pre-vaccination baseline after standard-of-care therapy. The source material was PBMCs, sampled from a glioma patient treated with radiotherapy, temozolomide or both. These receptors were collected from a woman aged 45-59 years with glioma.

This chain uses TRBV7-2 with TRBJ2-3; no clear D. Germline loops: CDR1 SGHTA, CDR2 FQGNSA. CDR3 length equals 14 residues. V gave up 2 bases and J gave up 6 bases, with 12 bases separating them. CDR3 loop: CASSLFRLEDTQYF. The CDR3 DNA is TGTGCCAGCAGCTTATTCAGATTGGAGGATACGCAGTATTTT. Filled out from reference TRBV7-2 and TRBJ2-3, the complete variable domain reads GAGVSQSPSNKVTEKGKDVELRCDPISGHTALYWYRQSLGQGLEFLIYFQGNSAPDKSGLPSDRFSAERTGGSVSTLTIQRTQQEDSAVYLCASSLFRLEDTQYFGPGTRLTVL.

The chain combines TRBV4-1 with TRBJ2-5; D uncertain. The CDR3 runs 13 residues. V was trimmed by 1 base and J by 9 bases, leaving 12 bases between them. Germline loops: CDR1 MGHRA, CDR2 YSYEKL. The CDR3 DNA reads as TGCGCCAGCAGCCAAGGCCCCCGTTGGGCCCAGTACTTC. This gives the protein CASSQGPRWAQYF.

V and J are TRBV2 and TRBJ2-3, with D maybe TRBD1 (6 bases). With 6 bases removed from V and 0 bases from J, the gap between germline ends came to 10 bases. The germline V gene has CDR1 SNHLY and CDR2 FYNNEI. The CDR3 sequence is 14 residues long. The CDR3 here is CASRDRFSTDTQYF. The CDR3 bases are TGTGCCAGCAGGGACAGATTCAGCACAGATACGCAGTATTTT.

This chain joins TRBV6-6 and TRBJ2-4; maybe TRBD2 (7 bases). This CDR3 is 15 amino acids long. Trimming removed 8 bases at V and 1 base at J, with 15 bases between. Per the germline V gene, CDR1 is MNHNY and CDR2 is SVGAGI (reference sequence). CDR3 loop: CASAKGGEAKNIQYF. In DNA form, the CDR3 reads TGTGCCAGCGCCAAAGGGGGGGAGGCCAAAAACATTCAGTACTTC.

This clone was seen a single time. V gene TRBV5-5 combines with J gene TRBJ2-1, with TRBD1 matching 7 bases. CDR1 SGHKS and CDR2 YYEKEE come from the germline V gene (reference sequence). The CDR3 is 15 residues long. Losses at the gene ends were 3 bases for V and 0 bases for J; bases not matched to a gene: 3. The CDR3 spells CASSSDRVSYNEQFF. In DNA form, the CDR3 reads TGTGCCAGCAGCTCTGACAGGGTCTCCTACAATGAGCAGTTCTTC.

The rearrangement uses TRBV28 and TRBJ2-3; D may be TRBD1 (6 bases). V lost 4 bases to trimming and J lost 3 bases, with 17 bases between them. Germline values: CDR1 MDHEN, CDR2 SYDVKM. The CDR3 contains 16 residues. The CDR3 sequence is CASSSYFRGETDTQYF. The CDR3 coding sequence is TGTGCCAGCAGTTCCTATTTCAGGGGTGAGACAGATACGCAGTATTTT.

V and J are TRBV12-5 and TRBJ2-2; 7 bases agree with TRBD2. CDR3 length equals 17 residues. Germline trimming cut 6 bases from V and 2 bases from J; bases unmatched to any gene: 12. CDR1 is LGHNT and CDR2 is FRNRAP in the germline V gene. The CDR3, as DNA: TGTGCTAGTGGAGCCGACCCGGGACTACTAAACACCGGGGAGCTGTTTTTT. It codes for CASGADPGLLNTGELFF.

This sequence joins TRBV9 and TRBJ2-1; the D gene is possibly TRBD1 (5 bases). Germline V gene lookup returns CDR1 SGDLS and CDR2 YYNGEE. There are 14 residues in the CDR3. V shed 3 bases and J shed 2 bases, with 9 bases lying between them. The CDR3 protein is CASSGGGTYNEQFF. CDR3 DNA: TGTGCCAGCAGCGGGGGCGGTACCTACAATGAGCAGTTCTTC.

The chain is built from TRBV5-1 and TRBJ2-1; TRBD2 agrees at 7 bases. CDR1 is SGHRS, CDR2 YFSETQ, per germline. The CDR3 has 16 residues. Trimming at V came to 0 bases and at J to 4 bases, leaving 7 bases not matched to a gene. The CDR3 nucleotides are TGCGCCAGCAGCTTGGCTCCGGGACTACCATACAATGAGCAGTTCTTC. It translates to CASSLAPGLPYNEQFF.

The chain carries TRBV18 and TRBJ1-1; tentatively, D is TRBD1 (5 bases). Trimming stripped 1 base from V and 3 bases from J, with 12 bases between. Germline CDR1 reads KGHSH; CDR2 reads LQKENI. The CDR3 consists of 15 residues. The CDR3: CASSPRPGRDTEAFF. CDR3 DNA sequence: TGTGCCAGCTCACCACGGCCAGGGAGGGACACTGAAGCTTTCTTT.

V usage is TRBV11-2 and J usage is TRBJ2-7; D is unresolved. Trimming cost V 3 bases and J 0 bases, with 12 bases left between them. Germline-derived CDR1 and CDR2 are SGHAT and FQNNGV. This CDR3 contains 15 residues. In DNA form, the CDR3 reads TGTGCCAGCAGCTTCGCCCAGGCCCTCTCCTACGAGCAGTACTTC. Amino acids: CASSFAQALSYEQYF.

The rearrangement joins TRBV6-6 to TRBJ1-4; no clear D gene. Germline lookup yields CDR1 MNHNY and CDR2 SVGAGI (reference sequence). V was clipped by 3 bases and J by 6 bases, with 8 bases between them. This CDR3 region has 13 residues. CDR3 DNA sequence: TGTGCCAGCAGTTATCTGAGGGATGAAAAACTGTTTTTT. Translation gives CASSYLRDEKLFF.

V and J are TRBV30 and TRBJ1-4; 7 bases map to TRBD1. Germline V gene lookup returns CDR1 GTSNPN and CDR2 SVGIG (reference sequence). The CDR3 has 15 amino acids. V shed 1 base and J 1 base; nucleotides not matched to a gene: 3. The CDR3, as DNA: TGTGCCTGGAGTGATCAGGGGGGAACTAATGAAAAACTGTTTTTT. The encoded protein is CAWSDQGGTNEKLFF.

The gene calls are TRBV29-1 and TRBJ2-1; 11 nucleotides agree with TRBD2. Trimming cost V 0 bases and J 16 bases; bases outside gene matches: 11. The CDR3 loop spans 14 amino acids. Per the germline V gene, CDR1 is SQVTM and CDR2 is ANQGSEA. The CDR3 spells CSVEEILSGRAYFF. The DNA for the CDR3 is TGCAGCGTTGAAGAAATACTTAGCGGGAGGGCTTATTTCTTC.

The rearrangement joins TRBV4-1 to TRBJ1-3, with D perhaps TRBD1 (5 bases). The CDR3 totals 16 residues. CDR1 and CDR2 (germline): MGHRA, YSYEKL. Trimming took off 3 bases at V and 0 bases at J, with 12 bases between the two ends. The CDR3 DNA reads TGCGCCAGCAGCCATTTGGGACTTGGCTCTGGAAACACCATATATTTT. It yields the protein CASSHLGLGSGNTIYF.

The chain has TRBV19 and TRBJ2-7; either TRBD1 or TRBD2 may fit D (5 bases each). Per the germline V gene, CDR1 is LNHDA and CDR2 is SQIVND (reference sequence). Trimming stripped 5 bases from V and 0 bases from J, with 14 bases between. This CDR3 contains 15 residues. The chain's CDR3 is CASSLRRGGSYEQYF. CDR3 nucleotide sequence: TGTGCCAGTAGTCTCCGCCGTGGGGGCTCCTACGAGCAGTACTTC.

This chain uses TRBV15 with TRBJ2-1; D might be TRBD2 (6 bases). The CDR3 runs to 15 residues. Trimming removed 1 base at V and 1 base at J, with 8 bases between. From germline, CDR1 is LNHNV and CDR2 YYDKDF (reference sequence). The CDR3 here is CATSRGDSSYNEQFF. The CDR3 DNA follows: TGTGCCACCAGCAGAGGGGACTCTTCCTACAATGAGCAGTTCTTC.

The chain uses TRBV28 and TRBJ2-1, with a possible D match to TRBD2 (6 bases). Germline values: CDR1 MDHEN, CDR2 SYDVKM. V was shortened by 7 bases and J by 6 bases, with 22 bases between the two germline ends. The CDR3 totals 16 residues. In nucleotides, the CDR3 is TGTGCCAGCAATCCGGGGGTTCAGCGGTCTCGCAATGAGCAGTTCTTC. This encodes CASNPGVQRSRNEQFF.

This clone has only a few counts. The gene calls are TRBV5-8 and TRBJ1-1; D not resolved. Germline V gene data show CDR1 as SGHTS and CDR2 as YDEGEE. This CDR3 is built from 14 residues. V lost 4 bases and J 4 bases, leaving 14 bases between the germline ends. The CDR3 DNA reads TGTGCCAGCAGCCGGAGCGGTGAGGGCACTGAAGCTTTCTTT. This sequence encodes CASSRSGEGTEAFF.

This clone has just a few counts. The rearrangement joins TRBV4-2 to TRBJ1-4; TRBD1 matches 12 bases. The germline gives CDR1 LGHNA, CDR2 YNFKEQ. Germline trimming cut 1 base from V and 8 bases from J; bases unmatched to any gene: 8. The CDR3 totals 17 residues. In nucleotides, the CDR3 is TGTGCCAGCAGCCAAGCCGTCGGGACAGGGGGCGAAGAAAAACTGTTTTTT. Protein sequence: CASSQAVGTGGEEKLFF.

The V and J genes are TRBV15 and TRBJ2-1, with 9 bases fitting TRBD2. The CDR3 contains 16 residues. The ends lost 1 base at V and 2 bases at J; junction bases unmatched: 3. Germline V lookup: CDR1 LNHNV, CDR2 YYDKDF (reference sequence). CDR3 nucleotide sequence: TGTGCCACCAGCAGAGGGCTAGCGGGAACCTACAATGAGCAGTTCTTC. Its translation is CATSRGLAGTYNEQFF.